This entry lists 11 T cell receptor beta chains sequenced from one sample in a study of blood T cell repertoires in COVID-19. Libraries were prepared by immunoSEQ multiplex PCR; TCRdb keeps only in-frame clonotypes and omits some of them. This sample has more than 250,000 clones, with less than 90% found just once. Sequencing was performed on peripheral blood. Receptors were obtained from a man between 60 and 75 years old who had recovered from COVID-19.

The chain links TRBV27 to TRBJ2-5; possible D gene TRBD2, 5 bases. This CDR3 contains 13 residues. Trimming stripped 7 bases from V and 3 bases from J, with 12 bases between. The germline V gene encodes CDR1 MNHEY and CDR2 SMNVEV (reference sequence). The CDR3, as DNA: TGTGCCAGCATCATAGAGGAGGAAGAGACCCAGTACTTC. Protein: CASIIEEEETQYF.

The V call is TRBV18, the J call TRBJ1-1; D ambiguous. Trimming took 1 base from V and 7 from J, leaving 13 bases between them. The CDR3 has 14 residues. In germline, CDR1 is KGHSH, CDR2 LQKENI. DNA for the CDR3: TGTGCCAGCTCACCACAAGAGGGATCGAGTGAAGCTTTCTTT. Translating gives CASSPQEGSSEAFF.

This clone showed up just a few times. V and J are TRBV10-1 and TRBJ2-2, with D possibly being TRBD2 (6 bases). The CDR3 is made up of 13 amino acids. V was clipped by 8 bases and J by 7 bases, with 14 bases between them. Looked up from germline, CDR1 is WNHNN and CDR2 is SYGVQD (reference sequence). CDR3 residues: CASVGTLRGELFF. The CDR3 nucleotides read TGCGCCAGCGTCGGGACTCTCCGCGGGGAGCTGTTTTTT.

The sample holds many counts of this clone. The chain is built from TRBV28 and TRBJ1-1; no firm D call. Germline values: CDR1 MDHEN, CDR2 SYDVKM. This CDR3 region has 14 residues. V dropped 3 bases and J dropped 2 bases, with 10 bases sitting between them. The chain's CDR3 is CASSFLSQNTEAFF. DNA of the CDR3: TGTGCCAGCAGTTTTTTGTCCCAAAACACTGAAGCTTTCTTT. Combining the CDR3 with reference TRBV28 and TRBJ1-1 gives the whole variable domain DVKVTQSSRYLVKRTGEKVFLECVQDMDHENMFWYRQDPGLGLRLIYFSYDVKMKEKGDIPEGYSVSREKKERFSLILESASTNQTSMYLCASSFLSQNTEAFFGQGTRLTVV.

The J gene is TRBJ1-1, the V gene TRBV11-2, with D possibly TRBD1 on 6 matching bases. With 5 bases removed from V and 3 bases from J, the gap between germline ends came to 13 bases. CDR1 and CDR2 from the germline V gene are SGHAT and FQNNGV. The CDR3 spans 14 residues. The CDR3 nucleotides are TGTGCCAGCAGCCTACCCAGGACAGACACTGAAGCTTTCTTT. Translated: CASSLPRTDTEAFF.

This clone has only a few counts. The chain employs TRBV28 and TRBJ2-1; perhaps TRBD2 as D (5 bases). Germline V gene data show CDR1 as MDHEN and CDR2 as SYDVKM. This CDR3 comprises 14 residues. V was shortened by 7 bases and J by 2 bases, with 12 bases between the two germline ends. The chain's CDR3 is CASKAGGTYNEQFF. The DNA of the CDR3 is TGTGCCAGCAAGGCCGGAGGAACCTACAATGAGCAGTTCTTC.

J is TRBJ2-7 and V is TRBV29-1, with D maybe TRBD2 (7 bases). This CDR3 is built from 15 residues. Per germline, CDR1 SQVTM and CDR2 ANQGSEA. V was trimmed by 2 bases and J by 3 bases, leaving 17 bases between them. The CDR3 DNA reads TGCAGCGTTGAATCCGGGGGGCCGGGGGTCTACGAGCAGTACTTC. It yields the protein CSVESGGPGVYEQYF.

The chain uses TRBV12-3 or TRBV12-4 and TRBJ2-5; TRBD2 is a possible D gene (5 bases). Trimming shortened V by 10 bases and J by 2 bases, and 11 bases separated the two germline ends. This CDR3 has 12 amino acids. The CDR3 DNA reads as TGTGCCACTAGCCGTTCACAAGAGACCCAGTACTTC. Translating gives CATSRSQETQYF.

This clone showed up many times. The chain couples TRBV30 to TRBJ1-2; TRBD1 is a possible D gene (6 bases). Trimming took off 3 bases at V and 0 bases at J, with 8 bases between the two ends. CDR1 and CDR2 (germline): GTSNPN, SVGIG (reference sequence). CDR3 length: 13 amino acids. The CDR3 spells CAWSGTTNYGYTF. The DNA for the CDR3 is TGTGCCTGGAGCGGGACAACTAACTATGGCTACACCTTC. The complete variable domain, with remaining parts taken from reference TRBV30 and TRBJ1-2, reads SQTIHQWPATLVQPVGSPLSLECTVEGTSNPNLYWYRQAAGRGLQLLFYSVGIGQISSEVPQNLSASRPQDRQFILSSKKLLLSDSGFYLCAWSGTTNYGYTFGSGTRLTVV.

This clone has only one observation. DNA for the CDR3: TGTGCCAGCAGAGGACAGTTCACAGATACGCAGTATTTT. Amino acids: CASRGQFTDTQYF. The rearrangement uses TRBV6-5 and TRBJ2-3; the D gene is possibly TRBD1 (6 bases). Looked up from germline, CDR1 is MNHEY and CDR2 is SVGAGI. The CDR3 spans 13 residues. The V gene lost 6 bases and the J gene lost 2 bases, with 9 bases spanning the gap.

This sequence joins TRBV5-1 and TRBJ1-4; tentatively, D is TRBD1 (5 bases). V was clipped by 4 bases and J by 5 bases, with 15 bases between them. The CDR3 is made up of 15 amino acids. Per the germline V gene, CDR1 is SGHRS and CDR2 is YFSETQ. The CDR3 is CASSGTGALNEKLFF. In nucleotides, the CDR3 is TGCGCCAGCAGCGGAACTGGGGCTTTAAATGAAAAACTGTTTTTT.